A single count supports the clone carrying this T cell receptor (beta chain). These data come from a study of cytomegalovirus exposure and HLA in healthy donors. Deletions cut 7 bases from V and 2 bases from J, with 17 bases between. Germline CDR1 and CDR2: MRHNA and SNTAGT. There are 16 residues in the CDR3. The primer mix had 60 Vbeta and 13 Jbeta primers. The protocol was immunoSEQ multiplex PCR, while the TCRdb copy is restricted to in-frame clones and leaves out a portion. The sample has about 160,000 clones, roughly 82% seen once. This clonotype originated in a man aged 45-65 years in good health and CMV-seropositive. The chain recombines TRBV6-4 with TRBJ2-2; D gene ambiguous. Sample: PBMCs. The CDR3 sequence: CASTPQASPNTGELFF. The DNA for the CDR3 is TGTGCCAGCACCCCCCAGGCCTCACCTAACACCGGGGAGCTGTTTTTT.